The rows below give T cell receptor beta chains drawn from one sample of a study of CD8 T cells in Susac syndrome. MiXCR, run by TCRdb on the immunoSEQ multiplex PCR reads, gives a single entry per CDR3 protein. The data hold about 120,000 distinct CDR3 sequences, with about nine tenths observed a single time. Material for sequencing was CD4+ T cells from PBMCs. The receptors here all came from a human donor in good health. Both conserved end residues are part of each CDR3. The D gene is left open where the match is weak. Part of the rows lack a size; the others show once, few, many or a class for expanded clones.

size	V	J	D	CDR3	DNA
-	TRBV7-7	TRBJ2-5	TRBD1	CASSLGTGRPETQYF	TGTGCCAGCAGCTTAGGGACAGGGAGGCCAGAGACCCAGTACTTC
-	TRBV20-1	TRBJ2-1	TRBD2	CSARVGLAGHEQFF	TGCAGTGCTAGAGTAGGCCTAGCGGGTCATGAGCAGTTCTTC
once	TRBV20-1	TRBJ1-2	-	CSARALNYGYTF	TGCAGTGCTAGAGCACTAAACTATGGCTACACCTTC
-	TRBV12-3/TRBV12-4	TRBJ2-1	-	CASSLDGSGSYNEQFF	TGTGCCAGCAGTCTCGACGGGTCCGGCTCCTACAATGAGCAGTTCTTC
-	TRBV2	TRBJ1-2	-	CASRADSAPNYGYTF	TGTGCCAGCAGGGCGGACAGTGCCCCTAACTATGGCTACACCTTC
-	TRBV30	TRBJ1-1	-	CAWSVMDPGAFF	TGTGCCTGGAGTGTGATGGACCCGGGAGCTTTCTTT
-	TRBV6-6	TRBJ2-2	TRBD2	CASSYGGGNTGELFF	TGTGCCAGCAGTTACGGCGGGGGGAACACCGGGGAGCTGTTTTTT
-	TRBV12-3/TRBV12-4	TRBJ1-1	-	CASSLGEMNTEAFF	TGTGCCAGCAGTTTAGGAGAGATGAACACTGAAGCTTTCTTT
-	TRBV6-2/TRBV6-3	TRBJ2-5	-	CASGEETQYF	TGTGCCTCTGGCGAAGAGACCCAGTACTTC
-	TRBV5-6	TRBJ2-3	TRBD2	CASSSSGVRYTQYF	TGTGCCAGCAGCTCAAGCGGGGTGAGATATACGCAGTATTTT
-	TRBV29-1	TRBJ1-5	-	CSVGATDLNQPQHF	TGCAGCGTTGGCGCGACGGACCTTAATCAGCCCCAGCATTTT
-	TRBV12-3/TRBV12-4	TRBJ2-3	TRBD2	CASKRLAGGPDTQYF	TGTGCCAGCAAGCGACTAGCGGGGGGCCCAGATACGCAGTATTTT
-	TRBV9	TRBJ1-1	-	CASSALPNVGTEAFF	TGTGCCAGCAGCGCGTTGCCTAATGTGGGGACTGAAGCTTTCTTT
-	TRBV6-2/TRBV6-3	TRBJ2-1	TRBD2	CASSSITSGRNEQFF	TGTGCCAGCAGTTCCATAACTAGCGGGAGAAATGAGCAGTTCTTC
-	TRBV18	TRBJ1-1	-	CASSPEARGVNTEAFF	TGTGCCAGCTCACCAGAGGCGAGGGGGGTGAACACTGAAGCTTTCTTT
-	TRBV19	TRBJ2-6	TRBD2	CASKAGPGGANVLTF	TGTGCCAGTAAAGCGGGGCCAGGGGGGGCCAACGTCCTGACTTTC
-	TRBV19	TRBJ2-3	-	CASKEGADTQYF	TGTGCCAGTAAGGAGGGAGCAGATACGCAGTATTTT
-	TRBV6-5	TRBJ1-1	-	CASSSALGVFAEAFF	TGTGCCAGCAGTTCCGCTCTAGGGGTTTTCGCTGAAGCTTTCTTT